This T cell receptor (beta chain) was obtained from a study of T cell repertoires in cytomegalovirus infection (dated by TCRdb to about 2019). Turning to the overall study: Donor HLA type was relevant to the analysis, because carriage of CMV infection together with the matching HLA type was indicated by public TCR beta signatures. Results the study describes overall, beyond this receptor: Carriers of CMV infection plus the relevant HLA type were discriminated by the cumulative frequency of public TCR beta family members in the study cohort and in an independent roughly 400-donor cohort. The ex vivo response was dominated by HLA-C-restricted CMV-specific TCR beta clonotypes, and the single most frequent clonotype in two of eight donors was supplied by these HLA-C-restricted clonotypes.

The V and J ends are trimmed by 5 bases and 6 bases, leaving 10 bases between them. The germline V gene encodes CDR1 MDHEN and CDR2 SYDVKM. Spanning cysteine to phenylalanine, the CDR3 consists of 12 amino acids. Of the read, only the CDR3 DNA is kept; its 36 bases are in frame from base 1. This clonotype was counted between two and nine times. Its antigen is currently not known. Nothing much larger sits one base from this clone, and base qualities are not available. The sequencer was an Illumina HiSeq 1500. In TCRdb, the public reads were trimmed at Q25 with fastp and aligned with MiXCR, with productive beta chains retained. For every CDR3 protein sequence, its rows merge into one entry that carries the most common genes and DNA. The sample includes under 150,000 distinct CDR3 sequences, with roughly a quarter observed a single time. Approximately 35% of the sample belongs to the ten largest clones.

Sequencing used PBMCs, sequenced either directly or after in vitro stimulation (not recorded which). The sequence was obtained from a human donor in good health (CMV status not recorded). Some clones in this sample may be carry-over from other donors' samples. The receptor chain draws on TRBV28 and TRBJ1-2, with no confident D gene call. Here the CDR3 is given as CASSPPTNGYTF. The DNA reads TGTGCCAGCAGTCCCCCGACGAATGGCTACACCTTC.